This is a list of T cell receptor beta chains from one sample in a study of human thymus T cells. Sequenced by immunoSEQ multiplex PCR; TCRdb stores in-frame clones only, minus some. This sample has fewer than 85,000 clones; about 95% occur once, and the top ten carry about 0.03%. Material: thymus tissue. The receptors derive from a girl under three years old with a congenital heart defect but otherwise immunologically healthy. Both conserved end residues are part of each CDR3. A D gene is named only where the DNA matches it firmly. Clone size is stated in some rows and not others, as once, few, many or a class when expanded.

>NA|15|NA|TRBJ1-2|TRBV27
TGTGCCAGCAGTGATTCACAGGGTTCTACCTATGGCTACACCTTC
CASSDSQGSTYGYTF
>TRBD2|14|NA|TRBJ2-5|TRBV25-1
TGTGCCAGCAGTGCCCCATGGACTAGAGAGACCCAGTACTTC
CASSAPWTRETQYF
>TRBD1|16|NA|TRBJ1-1|TRBV28
TGTGCCAGCAGTTTCCCCTGGGGACAGGGGGACACTGAAGCTTTCTTT
CASSFPWGQGDTEAFF
>TRBD1|19|NA|TRBJ1-1|TRBV2
TGTGCCAGCAAGAACTCCGGACAGGAGAATAACCCTATGAACACTGAAGCTTTCTTT
CASKNSGQENNPMNTEAFF
>NA|17|once|TRBJ2-3|TRBV28
TGTGCCAGCGAAGCCTTCGGGGTAGCAGAATACACAGATACGCAGTATTTT
CASEAFGVAEYTDTQYF
>NA|15|NA|TRBJ1-4|TRBV29-1
TGCAGCGTTGAATGGCTAGGCGCAACTAATGAAAAACTGTTTTTT
CSVEWLGATNEKLFF
>NA|14|NA|TRBJ2-7|TRBV28
TGTGCCAGCAGCCGTGACTCCCACTCCTACGAGCAGTACTTC
CASSRDSHSYEQYF
>TRBD2|14|NA|TRBJ2-5|TRBV5-6
TGTGCCAGCAGGCTAGCGGGCTTCCAAGAGACCCAGTACTTC
CASRLAGFQETQYF
>NA|18|NA|TRBJ2-3|TRBV7-2
TGTGCCAGCAGCATCCCCCCTAGCGACTCATATAGGGAGGATACGCAGTATTTT
CASSIPPSDSYREDTQYF
>TRBD2|15|NA|TRBJ2-1|TRBV9
TGTGCCAGCAGCGAGGGGACTAGCGGTGGTAATGAGCAGTTCTTC
CASSEGTSGGNEQFF
>NA|15|NA|TRBJ1-1|TRBV19
TGTGCCAGTAGTATAGCCGGAGGGGCGAACACTGAAGCTTTCTTT
CASSIAGGANTEAFF
>NA|14|NA|TRBJ1-2|TRBV5-4
TGTGCCAGCAGCTTTTCTAGATCTAACTATGGCTACACCTTC
CASSFSRSNYGYTF
>NA|15|once|TRBJ2-5|TRBV15
TGTGCCACCAGCAGAGTGGGAAGGGTCAGGGGGACCCAGTACTTC
CATSRVGRVRGTQYF
>TRBD1|16|NA|TRBJ2-7|TRBV4-1
TGCGCCAGCAGCCAAAACTTCCGGGACAGGGGGTACGAGCAGTACTTC
CASSQNFRDRGYEQYF
>TRBD1|16|NA|TRBJ2-7|TRBV19
TGTGCCAGTAGTATAAACGGTAGGGACAGGGGATACGAGCAGTACTTC
CASSINGRDRGYEQYF
>TRBD2|16|NA|TRBJ2-3|TRBV2
TGTGCCAGCCACCCGGGCCAGCGGGAGAACACAGATACGCAGTATTTT
CASHPGQRENTDTQYF
>TRBD2|14|NA|TRBJ2-1|TRBV28
TGTGCCAGCAGTCGCTTGACTAGCCTCAATGAGCAGTTCTTC
CASSRLTSLNEQFF
>NA|13|NA|TRBJ2-7|TRBV7-9
TGTGCCAGCAGCTCGGGACGGCACTACGAGCAGTACTTC
CASSSGRHYEQYF
>NA|16|NA|TRBJ2-3|TRBV12-5
TGTGCTAGTGGTTTCGTTACTGTTCATAGCACAGATACGCAGTATTTT
CASGFVTVHSTDTQYF
>TRBD2|16|NA|TRBJ2-7|TRBV10-3
TGTGCCATCAGGGGGGAGGAGAGCGGGAGTCTGAACGAGCAGTACTTC
CAIRGEESGSLNEQYF
>NA|12|NA|TRBJ2-5|TRBV19
TGTGCCAGCAGTCGACAGAAAGAGACCCAGTACTTC
CASSRQKETQYF
>TRBD1|20|NA|TRBJ2-6|TRBV30
TGTGCCTGGAGTCTCCTACCAGACAGGGAAACCCGCTCTGGGGCCAACGTCCTGACTTTC
CAWSLLPDRETRSGANVLTF
>TRBD2|16|NA|TRBJ2-1|TRBV30
TGTGCCTGGAGTCCAGGGGGACTAGCGGGAGTTCTGGAGCAGTTCTTC
CAWSPGGLAGVLEQFF
>NA|14|NA|TRBJ2-5|TRBV11-2
TGTGCCAGCAGCCCTCAGGAGGGCCAAGAGACCCAGTACTTC
CASSPQEGQETQYF
>TRBD1|14|NA|TRBJ2-5|TRBV9
TGTGCCAGCAGCGTAGAGGGCAGGGGGGAGACCCAGTACTTC
CASSVEGRGETQYF
>NA|14|NA|TRBJ2-4|TRBV19
TGTGCCAGTACGACCGCAGGGGCTCGGGTCATTCAGTACTTC
CASTTAGARVIQYF
>TRBD1|14|once|TRBJ1-3|TRBV18
TGTGCCAGCTCGCCGCGGGACAGGCTATACACCATATATTTT
CASSPRDRLYTIYF
>NA|13|NA|TRBJ1-2|TRBV5-8
TGTGCCAGCAGCTCGGGAGGGACGTTTGGCTACACCTTC
CASSSGGTFGYTF
>TRBD1|13|NA|TRBJ1-1|TRBV14
TGTGCCAGCAGCCAAGAGACAGGGCGGACAGCTTTCTTT
CASSQETGRTAFF
>TRBD2|19|NA|TRBJ2-1|TRBV18
TGTGCCAGCTCACCGTCTGGACTAGCGGTTAGACGCTCCTACAATGAGCAGTTCTTC
CASSPSGLAVRRSYNEQFF
>NA|16|NA|TRBJ2-7|TRBV4-3
TGCGCCAGCAGCCAAGATAGGCCAGGGGGGTCCTACGAGCAGTACTTC
CASSQDRPGGSYEQYF
>TRBD1|15|once|TRBJ2-2|TRBV7-9
TGTGCCAGCAGCGACCGCAGGGGGCACGGCGGGGAGCTGTTTTTT
CASSDRRGHGGELFF
>NA|14|NA|TRBJ2-3|TRBV7-2
TGTGCCAGCAGCACCCCCACGAGCACAGATACGCAGTATTTT
CASSTPTSTDTQYF
>TRBD2|16|once|TRBJ2-5|TRBV6-6
TGTGCCAGCAGTTACTCCTCCGGACTAGCTGGAGAGACCCAGTACTTC
CASSYSSGLAGETQYF
>NA|16|NA|TRBJ1-5|TRBV27
TGTGCCAGCAGTTTTCGCTCCAGGGAACCCAATCAGCCCCAGCATTTT
CASSFRSREPNQPQHF
>TRBD2|13|NA|TRBJ2-1|TRBV9
TGTGCCAGCAGCGTAGAGTTGGGGACTAGCTTGATCTTC
CASSVELGTSLIF
>TRBD2|15|NA|TRBJ2-1|TRBV2
TGTGCCAGCAGACGGACTAGCGGGAGGTCGAGTGAGCAGTTCTTC
CASRRTSGRSSEQFF
>NA|13|NA|TRBJ1-3|TRBV30
TGTGCCTGGAACTCCACAGGGAAGAACACCATATATTTT
CAWNSTGKNTIYF
>NA|11|NA|TRBJ1-2|TRBV25-1
TGTGCCAGCAGTGTGGGGGGCGGCTACACCTTC
CASSVGGGYTF
>NA|15|NA|TRBJ1-4|TRBV7-2
TGTGCCAGCAGCTTCGCCGGGTCCCTAGGAGAAAAACTGTTTTTT
CASSFAGSLGEKLFF
>NA|14|NA|TRBJ2-3|TRBV29-1
TGCAGCGTTGAAGTCGATCCGAGCACAGATACGCAGTATTTT
CSVEVDPSTDTQYF
>NA|17|NA|TRBJ2-6|TRBV5-1
TGCGCCAGCAGCTTGGTTGTCGGACACTCTGGGGCCAACGTCCTGACTTTC
CASSLVVGHSGANVLTF
>TRBD2|19|NA|TRBJ2-2|TRBV4-2
TGTGCCAGCAGCCACAAGACTAGCGGGAGGAATGGGAACACCGGGGAGCTGTTTTTT
CASSHKTSGRNGNTGELFF
>NA|11|NA|TRBJ2-1|TRBV5-1
TGCGCCAGCAGCTTGGGTGGGTTACAGTTCTTC
CASSLGGLQFF
>TRBD2|18|NA|TRBJ2-1|TRBV19
TGTGCCAGTAGTACCTGGACTAGCGGGAGTGGAACCTACAATGAGCAGTTCTTC
CASSTWTSGSGTYNEQFF
>NA|14|NA|TRBJ2-4|TRBV27
TGTGCCAGCAGAGAACGGGGAGCCAAAAACATTCAGTACTTC
CASRERGAKNIQYF
>TRBD2|15|NA|TRBJ2-7|TRBV7-9
TGTGCCAGCAGCCCCCCCGGACTAGGGTCCTACGAGCAGTACTTC
CASSPPGLGSYEQYF
>NA|14|NA|TRBJ1-5|TRBV7-2
TGTGCCAGCAGCCCCTCAATCGCCGGTCAGCCCCAGCATTTT
CASSPSIAGQPQHF
>NA|15|NA|TRBJ1-5|TRBV15
TGTGCCACCGGAGAGAATTCCAAACCCAATCAGCCCCAGCATTTT
CATGENSKPNQPQHF